The sample holds a few counts of the clone carrying this T cell receptor beta chain. The CDR3 runs 15 residues. The V gene's germline CDR1 is LNHDA and CDR2 SQIVND (reference sequence). Trimming removed 4 bases from V and 2 bases from J; junction bases left unmatched: 4. At least 3 on the Clinical Activity Score was recorded for ophthalmopathy patients, who also had NOSPECS grade at least 4 and duration under 3 months. Diagnoses were established using clinical symptoms, serum thyroxine and TRAb, thyroid ultrasound and orbital computed tomography. From 8.5 to 10 ml of fresh peripheral blood, PBMCs were isolated. These data belong to a study of T cells in Graves' hyperthyroidism and ophthalmopathy. Study summary: Peripheral blood was taken when the disease was first diagnosed, before any treatment began.

Amplified TCR beta CDR3 regions came from RNA transcripts. Researchers ran a first-round RT-PCR on the TCR CDR3 using the HTBI primer set. TCRdb called the multiplex PCR reads again in MiXCR, with one record for every CDR3 protein. The table has around 300,000 distinct CDR3 sequences, roughly an eighth seen once. The sequenced material came from blood. This TCR was sampled from a woman aged 40 to 55 with Graves' ophthalmopathy. This chain links TRBV19 with TRBJ2-1; 8 positions agree with TRBD2. CDR3 in amino acids: CASSKIAGTYNEQFF. In DNA form, the CDR3 reads TGTGCCAGTAGTAAAATAGCGGGAACCTACAATGAGCAGTTCTTC.